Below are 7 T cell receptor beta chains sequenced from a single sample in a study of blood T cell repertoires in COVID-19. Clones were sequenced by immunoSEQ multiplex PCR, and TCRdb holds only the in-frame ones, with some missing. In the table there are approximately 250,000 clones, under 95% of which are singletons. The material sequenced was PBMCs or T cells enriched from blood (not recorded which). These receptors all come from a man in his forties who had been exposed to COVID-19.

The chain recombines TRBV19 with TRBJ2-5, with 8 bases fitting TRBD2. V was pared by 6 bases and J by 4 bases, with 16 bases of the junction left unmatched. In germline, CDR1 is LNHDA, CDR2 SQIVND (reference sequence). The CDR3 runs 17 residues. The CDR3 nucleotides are TGTGCCAGTAGCAGTCCGGGACTAGTCTCTGGGGCAGAGACCCAGTACTTC. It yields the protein CASSSPGLVSGAETQYF.

The DNA for the CDR3 is TGTGCCAGTAGTATAACGGGACAGGGATTGTGGCAGCCCCAGCATTTT. Translated, it gives CASSITGQGLWQPQHF. The rearrangement joins TRBV19 to TRBJ1-5; 9 bases are a match to TRBD1. Unmatched junction bases numbered 9, after V lost 2 bases and J lost 7 bases. The CDR3 runs 16 residues. CDR1 and CDR2 (germline): LNHDA, SQIVND (reference sequence). The variable domain in full, with the rest retrieved from reference TRBV19 and TRBJ1-5, is DGGITQSPKYLFRKEGQNVTLSCEQNLNHDAMYWYRQDPGQGLRLIYYSQIVNDFQKGDIAEGYSVSREKKESFPLTVTSAQKNPTAFYLCASSITGQGLWQPQHFGDGTRLSIL.

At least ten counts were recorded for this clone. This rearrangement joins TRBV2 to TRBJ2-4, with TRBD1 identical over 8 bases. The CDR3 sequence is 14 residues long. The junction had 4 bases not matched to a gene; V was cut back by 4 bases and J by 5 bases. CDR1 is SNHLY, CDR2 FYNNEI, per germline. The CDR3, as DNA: TGTGCCAGCAGTGGGACAGGGTCTCAAAACATTCAGTACTTC. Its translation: CASSGTGSQNIQYF.

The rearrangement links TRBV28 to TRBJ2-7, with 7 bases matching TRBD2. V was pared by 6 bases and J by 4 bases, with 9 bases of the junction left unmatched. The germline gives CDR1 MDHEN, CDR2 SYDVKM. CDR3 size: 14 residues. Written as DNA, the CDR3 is TGTGCCAGCAGAGGCGGAGGGGAGGGATACGAGCAGTACTTC. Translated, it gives CASRGGGEGYEQYF.

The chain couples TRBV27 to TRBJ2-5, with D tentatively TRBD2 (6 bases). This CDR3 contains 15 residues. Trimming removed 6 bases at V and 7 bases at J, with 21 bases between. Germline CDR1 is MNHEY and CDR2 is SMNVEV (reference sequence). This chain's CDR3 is CASSHRGDGLGTQYF. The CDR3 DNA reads TGTGCCAGCAGCCACCGCGGGGACGGCCTCGGGACCCAGTACTTC.

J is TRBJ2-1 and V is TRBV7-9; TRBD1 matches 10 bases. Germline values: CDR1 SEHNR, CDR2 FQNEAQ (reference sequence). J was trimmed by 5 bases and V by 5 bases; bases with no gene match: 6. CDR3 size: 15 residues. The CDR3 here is CASSTPGTGDNEQFF. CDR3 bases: TGTGCCAGCAGCACACCCGGGACAGGGGACAATGAGCAGTTCTTC.

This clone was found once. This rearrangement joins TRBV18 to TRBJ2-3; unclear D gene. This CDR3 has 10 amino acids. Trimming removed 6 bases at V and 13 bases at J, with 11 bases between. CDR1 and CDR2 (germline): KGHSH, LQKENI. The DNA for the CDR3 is TGTGCCAGCTCTCCGTTACTCGAGTATTTT. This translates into CASSPLLEYF.